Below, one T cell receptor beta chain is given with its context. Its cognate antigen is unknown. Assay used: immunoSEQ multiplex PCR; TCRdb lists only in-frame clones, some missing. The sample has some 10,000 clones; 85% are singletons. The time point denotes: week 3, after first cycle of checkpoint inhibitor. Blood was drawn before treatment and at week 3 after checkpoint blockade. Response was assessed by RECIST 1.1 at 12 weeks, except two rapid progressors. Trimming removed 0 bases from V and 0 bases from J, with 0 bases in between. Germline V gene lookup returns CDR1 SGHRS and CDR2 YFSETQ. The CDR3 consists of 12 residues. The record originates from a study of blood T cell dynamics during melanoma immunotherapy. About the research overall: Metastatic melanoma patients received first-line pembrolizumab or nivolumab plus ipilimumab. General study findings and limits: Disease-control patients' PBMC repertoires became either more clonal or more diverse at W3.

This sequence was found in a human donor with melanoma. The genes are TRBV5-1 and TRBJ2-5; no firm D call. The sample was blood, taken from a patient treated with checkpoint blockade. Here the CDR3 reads CASSLDQETQYF. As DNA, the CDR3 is TGCGCCAGCAGCTTGGACCAAGAGACCCAGTACTTC. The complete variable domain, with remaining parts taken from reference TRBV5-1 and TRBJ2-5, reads KAGVTQTPRYLIKTRGQQVTLSCSPISGHRSVSWYQQTPGQGLQFLFEYFSETQRNKGNFPGRFSGRQFSNSRSEMNVSTLELGDSALYLCASSLDQETQYFGPGTRLLVL.